This T cell receptor (beta chain) was retrieved from a study of blood T cells in healthy people across ages. This CDR3 spans 20 amino acids. Germline-derived CDR1 and CDR2 are MGHRA and YSYEKL. This clonotype was observed a single time. Primers used in a second PCR of about 7 to 12 cycles were a sample-barcoded 5' primer and a J-beta primer mix. A 12-random-nucleotide template-switch adaptor tagged each cDNA molecule. TCRdb re-derived calls from the 5' RACE reads in MiXCR, one entry per CDR3 protein. There are over a million distinct CDR3 sequences in the sample; 35% to 50% occur only once, and 15% to 20% lies in the top ten. All donors came from Russia, were Caucasian and healthy, and spanned ages 6 to 90.

The chain recombines TRBV4-1 with TRBJ2-5; D possibly corresponds to TRBD1 (6 bases). Near its end, the DNA agrees better with TRBJ2-4, so the J call may be wrong. The source is a woman between 55 and 75 years old in good health. Sequencing input: blood. The CDR3, as DNA: TGCGCCAGCAGCCAAGACCGGCCAGGGGCTGGACTGACATCCAAAAACATTCAGTACTTC. Its protein is CASSQDRPGAGLTSKNIQYF.